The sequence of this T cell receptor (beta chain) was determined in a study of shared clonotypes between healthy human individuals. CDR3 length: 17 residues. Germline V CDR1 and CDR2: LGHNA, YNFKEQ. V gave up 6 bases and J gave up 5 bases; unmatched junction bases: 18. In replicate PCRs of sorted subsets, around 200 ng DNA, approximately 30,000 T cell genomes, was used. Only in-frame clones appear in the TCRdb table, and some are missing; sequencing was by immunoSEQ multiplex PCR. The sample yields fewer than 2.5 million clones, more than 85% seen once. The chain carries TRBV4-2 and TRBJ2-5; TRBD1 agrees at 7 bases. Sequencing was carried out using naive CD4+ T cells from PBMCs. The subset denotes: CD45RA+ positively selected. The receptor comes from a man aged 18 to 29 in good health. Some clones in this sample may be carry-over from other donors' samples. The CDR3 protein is CASSRLPPGTDSETQYF. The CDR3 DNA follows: TGTGCCAGCAGTCGATTGCCTCCCGGGACAGACAGCGAGACCCAGTACTTC.